These T cell receptor beta chains were read from a single sample in a study of blood T cell repertoires in COVID-19. TCRdb's table, derived via immunoSEQ multiplex PCR, lists solely in-frame clones and lacks some. The sample shows 250,000 to 300,000 clones, around 89% of them seen only once. The sequenced sample was peripheral blood. The receptors were gathered from a woman aged 25-40 years who had recovered from COVID-19. The conserved cysteine and the conserved F or W are not part of the CDR3 here. Each record gives: CDR3 protein, D gene, V gene. A D gene is named only where the DNA matches it firmly.

ASSILAGGTGELF,TRBD2,TRBV28
ASSLKRRFGTEAF,.,TRBV28
ASSRDSLETQY,TRBD1,TRBV7-8
ASSSATYNEQF,.,TRBV6-5
ASSPQGSFEKLF,.,TRBV27
ASSLRWSGQF,.,TRBV12-3/TRBV12-4
ASSQWSGGLQETQY,TRBD2,TRBV14
ASSHLAGQEETQY,TRBD2,TRBV18
SAAGHTEAF,.,TRBV20-1
ASSHDDREHPYEQY,TRBD1,TRBV3-1/TRBV3-2
ASSLGSSADEQF,.,TRBV5-8
ASSDDRADTGELF,TRBD1,TRBV7-9
ATSRDWGRGQGIGYGYT,TRBD1,TRBV15
ATAGQETQY,.,TRBV10-3
ASSMTSGSGANVLT,TRBD2,TRBV4-2
ASRGWDRAVYTEAF,TRBD1,TRBV27
ATSERTGGPWLTREQY,TRBD1,TRBV15